This TCR beta chain was sequenced in a study of tissue T cells after allogeneic stem cell transplantation. TCRdb's table, derived via immunoSEQ multiplex PCR, lists solely in-frame clones and lacks some. The data contain some 25,000 clones, around four fifths of them singletons. Germline V lookup: CDR1 SGHTA, CDR2 FQGNSA. The CDR3 is 13 residues long. Trimming took 4 bases from V and 4 from J, leaving 7 bases between them. The sample in question was tissue from the ileum, obtained at autopsy. V and J are TRBV7-2 and TRBJ2-2; the D gene is possibly TRBD1 (5 bases). The source of this sequence is an older female donor with lung cancer. CDR3 region: CASSYRSTGELFF. CDR3 in DNA: TGTGCCAGCAGCTACAGGTCCACCGGGGAGCTGTTTTTT.